This entry is about one TCR beta chain. What this receptor recognizes is not known. No base quality values were provided; no much bigger clone lies one nucleotide off. This entry belongs to a study of cytomegalovirus exposure and HLA in healthy donors (dated by TCRdb to about 2017). About the investigation overall: An earlier analysis of some 600 of the donors reported approximately 280 Gb of sequence data and 95 million to 120 million unique TCR beta sequences obtained from about 179 million T cells. A later analysis re-examined previously published TCR beta repertoires from about 670 donors and added high-resolution HLA genotyping to investigate patterns of TCR occurrence. Both class I and class II loci were covered by HLA typing, at four-digit resolution. A separate validation cohort of approximately 120 different subjects was used in addition to the 666-subject first cohort. To predict cytomegalovirus infection status, the study combined high-throughput TCR immunosequencing, statistical association of individual TCRs with disease status, and machine learning. The study profiled the T cell repertoires of some 610 subjects by immunosequencing and related them to cytomegalovirus serostatus. The later analysis used no new phenotypic data to find candidate immune exposures, relying instead on TCR beta sequences and their occurrence across donors. The genetic ancestry cluster associated with self-reported Caucasian donors included 65% to 90% of the roughly 410 genotyped donors. On average, 235,054 unique TCR beta nucleotide sequences were sequenced per donor among 398 genotyped donors of the cohort, with 15% to 20% of those sequences being non-productive. Every discovery cohort repertoire had been produced on one sequencing platform. A few DR-DQ haplotypes were treated as single units for association and clustering because of strong linkage in the cohort. Typing coverage varied by locus: roughly 629-630 donors for A, B, C, DRB1 and DQB1; 522 for DQA1; over 600 for DPA1; roughly 450 for DPB1. About 300 gigabases of sequencing data and roughly 90 million unique TCR sequences were included in an early release covering 550 to 650 HLA-typed donors. A later genetic analysis used genome-wide SNP genotypes for about three fifths of the 666 donors, treating that subset as a discovery cohort. Alongside the repertoire data, information on donor age, sex, ethnicity and CMV serostatus was compiled. An earlier analysis of roughly 600 of the donors used high-throughput TCR beta sequencing to judge whether each TCR beta V gene segment behaved as functional or pseudogenic. The aim of the study was to test whether cataloging public T cell receptors could identify signatures of past pathogen exposure. Paper-wide results and their limitations: Across donors, most TCR sequences were observed very rarely, whereas some public TCRs were present in many individuals. Immune exposure information for the cohort was limited to CMV serostatus. Roughly uniform sequencing depth across donors was assumed in presence/absence analyses, although this assumption may not hold. A later analysis associated about 18,000 TCR beta sequences with specific HLA alleles at a false discovery rate of 0.05. In a later analysis, the rate of TCR association differed among HLA loci, with DRB1 alleles having the most associated TCRs and HLA-C alleles having the fewest. A further reported finding was that TCR beta sequences accurately predicted the HLA-A and HLA-B alleles for most subjects in the first cohort. When HLA alleles, especially DR and DQ, strongly co-occurred, attributing TCR associations to individual alleles was difficult. Several of the top co-occurrence clusters appeared to be linked to parvovirus B19, influenza, CMV and Epstein-Barr virus, according to a later analysis. A later analysis found that most CMV-associated TCR beta chains appeared HLA-restricted, with HLA associations seemingly driven largely by CMV exposure. Because the 87-base-pair reads could not distinguish some IMGT-functional V segments, including TRBV6-2 and TRBV6-3, those segments were excluded. Because counts were too low, about 15 rarely observed V segments, including chromosome 9 orphons, were left out of the earlier analysis of 587 of the donors. In vitro tests confirmed that a few of the cytomegalovirus-associated TCR beta chains recognize cytomegalovirus antigens. In an earlier analysis of about 540 of the donors, most TCR beta V segments were observed in productive rearrangements about 87% or about 30% of the time, broadly matching IMGT annotations. In a later analysis, HLA-associated TCR beta chains were found to be more clonally expanded and to have lower generation probabilities than equally common non-associated chains. This cohort had only TCR beta chains sequenced, and the lack of alpha or paired-chain data limited which features could be detected. The authors suggested that the approach could potentially be generalized to other disease states and immunological phenotypes. HLA typing was unavailable for some donors at each locus, so association tests used only the typed subset. A later genetic analysis associated a missense DCLRE1C variant with V-gene and J-gene trimming of TCR beta chains, and an independent cohort replicated the association. According to a later genetic analysis, donors in an Asian-associated ancestry cluster had fewer N-insertions in productive TCRs than the approximately 630-donor mean. Correlated functional status among segregating V segments might reflect linkage disequilibrium, but an unknown experimental factor could not be ruled out. In the study, about 150 TCR beta chains were listed as associated with cytomegalovirus. Cytomegalovirus status was reported to be diagnosed by the classifier with high specificity and sensitivity in both the original and validation cohorts. A cluster of highly shared sequence variants was judged likely to be a technical artifact of the sequencing pipeline.

The cohort was made up of approximately 700 healthy bone marrow donors. Cohort members were all nominally healthy when sampled, although unrecorded immune exposures were likely present. The donor tested CMV seropositive, placing the donor among the approximately 290 seropositive members of the cohort. Each donor provided a peripheral blood sample, and peripheral blood mononuclear cells were used for TCR beta sequencing. Genomic DNA extraction from the blood cell samples was performed with the Qiagen DNeasy Blood Extraction Kit. V is pruned by 5 bases and J by 2 bases, leaving 2 bases of the junction without a gene match. In the germline V gene (reference sequence), CDR1 corresponds to GTSNPN and CDR2 to SVGIG. The CDR3 spans 13 residues, from the cysteine through the phenylalanine. Here the CDR3 DNA is all that survives: 39 bases in frame from base 1. Libraries were built with the immunoSEQ multiplex PCR assay. For the multiplex PCR, a mixture combining 60 forward primers for TCR Vbeta segments and 13 reverse primers for TCR Jbeta segments was used. A multiplex PCR assay on genomic DNA amplified the CDR3 region of rearranged TCR beta genes. The Illumina HiSeq System was used to sequence the amplified TCR beta libraries as 87-base-pair reads. The original methods were these. A later analysis counted some 80 million unique TCR beta chains across the 550 to 800 repertoires, and about 10 million of these chains were shared by at least two donors. To remove PCR and sequencing errors, raw reads were error-corrected and collapsed into unique sequences using a nearest-neighbor algorithm that merged closely related sequences. CDR3 sequences were aligned to IMGT reference sequences to assign V, D and J gene segments. Each retained sequence needed at least a six-nucleotide match to both a V gene segment and a J gene segment. A rearrangement was called productive if the CDR3 had no stop codons and remained in frame with V and J, and every other rearrangement was called non-productive. Following IMGT convention, CDR3 was defined as the stretch from the second conserved V-encoded cysteine to the conserved J-encoded phenylalanine. The earlier analysis of about 530 of the donors excluded any sequence lacking an unambiguous match to a single V gene segment. An earlier analysis of a few hundred of the donors classified V segments as functional when productive rearrangements were above 56.7% and as segregating when the standard deviation between donors was above 5%. A statistical classification framework was built for diagnosing cytomegalovirus status from the catalog of TCR beta chain sequences. V and J gene assignment, in a later analysis, came from comparing TCR nucleotide sequences with IMGT/GENE-DB human TR gene sequences. In a later analysis, CDR3 sequences and most-parsimonious VDJ recombination scenarios were assigned using the TCRdist pipeline. In a later analysis, each TCR beta chain was defined by its CDR3 amino acid sequence together with its V-gene family, and reads lacking a unique V-gene family were excluded. To address suspected cross-contamination and a sequencing artifact, a later analysis removed 450 to 700 highly shared, low-generation-probability nucleotide sequences. For each public chain, a later analysis derived a clonal expansion index from normalized ranks of inferred template counts within each repertoire. A later analysis computed generation probabilities with a VDJ recombination model fitted to out-of-frame rearrangements, and checked the results against IGoR. In a later analysis, TCR-TCR, TCR-HLA and TCR-CMV co-occurrence was scored with hypergeometric tests, and a repertoire-size bias correction was applied to TCR pairs. A later analysis estimated false discovery rates by permuting HLA or CMV assignments 20 times. In a later analysis, co-occurring TCRs were grouped using DBSCAN, and TCRdist sequence similarity was added for clustering within HLA-allele-positive subsets. For co-occurrence clustering, repertoires with fewer than 30,000 or more than 120,000 public chains were excluded, along with five or six repertoires with anomalous nucleotide sharing. TCRdb limited this immuneACCESS table to in-frame rearrangements with V and J called. A share of clones is missing; checked studies link under half to unresolved V genes, and the rest is unexplained. That table is the source of V, J and clone size, and D and trimming were worked out from the DNA. The sample table records 100,000 to 150,000 clones; roughly four fifths of these occur just once. The top ten hold over 10% of the sample.

The sequence derives from a woman aged 55-69 years in good health and CMV-seropositive. Here the chain combines TRBV30 and TRBJ2-2, and TRBD1 aligns with 7 junction nucleotides. Input material: PBMCs. Here the CDR3 is given as CAWRQGNTGELFF. The nucleotide sequence is given as TGTGCCTGGCGACAGGGAAACACCGGGGAGCTGTTTTTT.